These 8 T cell receptor beta chains were all obtained from the same sample, sequenced in a study of OX40 agonist ivuxolimab in advanced cancers. Only in-frame clones appear in the TCRdb table, and some are missing; sequencing was by immunoSEQ multiplex PCR. The sample holds tens of thousands of clones, roughly nine tenths seen once. Sequenced material: CD4+ or CD8+ T cells sorted from blood, taken in a trial of the OX40 agonist ivuxolimab. These receptors were taken from an adult with an advanced solid tumor such as melanoma, head and neck, liver or kidney cancer.

This clone occurred once. The chain carries TRBV9 and TRBJ1-2; the D is unclear. The V end lost 0 bases, the J end lost 5 bases, and 14 bases lay between the germline ends. Germline CDR1 reads SGDLS; CDR2 reads YYNGEE. The CDR3 spans 15 residues. CDR3 amino acids: CASSVGRGQIYGYTF. CDR3 DNA: TGTGCCAGCAGCGTAGGCCGAGGGCAGATTTATGGCTACACCTTC.

As to this clone: This sample includes further DNA sequences coding for the same CDR3. This chain links TRBV6-1 with TRBJ1-5; no clear D gene. Germline V gives CDR1 MNHNS, CDR2 SASEGT. V dropped 1 base and J dropped 5 bases, with 6 bases sitting between them. The CDR3 loop spans 13 amino acids. CDR3 nucleotide sequence: TGTGCCAGCAGTGAAGTAAGCTATCAGCCCCAGCATTTT. This translates into CASSEVSYQPQHF.

The genes are TRBV7-9 and TRBJ1-3; D gene unclear. Germline CDR1 is SEHNR and CDR2 is FQNEAQ (reference sequence). The length of the CDR3 is 15 residues. V lost 6 bases and J 0 bases, leaving 12 bases between the germline ends. The CDR3 DNA follows: TGTGCCAGCAGGCCCACGAAGGGCTCTGGAAACACCATATATTTT. Translating gives CASRPTKGSGNTIYF.

DNA for the CDR3: TGTGCCAGCAGCTTAGAACGGGCAGGCAACAATGAGCAGTTCTTC. Residues: CASSLERAGNNEQFF. The chain links TRBV11-2 to TRBJ2-1; D unresolved. The CDR3 consists of 15 residues. Germline CDR1 SGHAT, CDR2 FQNNGV. The V gene lost 0 bases and the J gene lost 5 bases, with 11 bases spanning the gap. Full variable domain (outside the CDR3, taken from reference TRBV11-2 and TRBJ2-1): EAGVAQSPRYKIIEKRQSVAFWCNPISGHATLYWYQQILGQGPKLLIQFQNNGVVDDSQLPKDRFSAERLKGVDSTLKIQPAKLEDSAVYLCASSLERAGNNEQFFGPGTRLTVL.

The chain is built from TRBV5-1 and TRBJ1-3, with D unclear. CDR1 is SGHRS, CDR2 YFSETQ, per germline. V was clipped by 4 bases and J by 0 bases, with 11 bases between them. The CDR3 sequence is 15 residues long. The CDR3 DNA reads as TGCGCCAGCAGCCTGGACCCGACCTCTGGAAACACCATATATTTT. It is translated as CASSLDPTSGNTIYF.

The rearrangement links TRBV6-5 to TRBJ1-1; 9 bases are shared with TRBD1. CDR3 length: 14 residues. Germline lookup yields CDR1 MNHEY and CDR2 SVGAGI. V gave up 7 bases and J gave up 5 bases; unmatched junction bases: 8. The CDR3: CASIDRGITTEAFF. In nucleotides, the CDR3 is TGTGCCAGCATCGACAGGGGGATTACAACTGAAGCTTTCTTT.

This clone was recorded only once. The rearrangement joins TRBV4-2 to TRBJ2-5; 10 bases match TRBD2. J gave up 0 bases and V 1 base, and 2 bases lay outside the gene matches. Germline loops: CDR1 LGHNA, CDR2 YNFKEQ. The CDR3 runs to 16 residues. The CDR3 nucleotides read TGTGCCAGCAGCCAAGGAGGGACTAGCGACCAAGAGACCCAGTACTTC. It encodes CASSQGGTSDQETQYF.

The rearrangement uses TRBV19 and TRBJ1-1, with 7 bases fitting TRBD1. The CDR3 is 18 residues long. Unmatched junction bases numbered 18, after V lost 7 bases and J lost 1 base. CDR1 is LNHDA, CDR2 SQIVND, per germline (reference sequence). The CDR3 loop reads CASKRRGRGQVANTEAFF. The CDR3, as DNA: TGTGCCAGTAAACGCAGAGGAAGGGGGCAAGTGGCGAACACTGAAGCTTTCTTT.